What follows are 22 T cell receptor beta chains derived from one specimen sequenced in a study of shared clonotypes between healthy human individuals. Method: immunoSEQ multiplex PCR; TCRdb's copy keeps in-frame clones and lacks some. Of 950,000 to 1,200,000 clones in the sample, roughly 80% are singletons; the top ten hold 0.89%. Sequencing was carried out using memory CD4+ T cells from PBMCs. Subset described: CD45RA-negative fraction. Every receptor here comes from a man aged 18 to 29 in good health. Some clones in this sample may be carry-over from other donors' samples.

In DNA form, the CDR3 reads TGTGCCAGCAGCTTAGAGCTTCGCAATGAGCAGTTCTTC. Amino acid sequence: CASSLELRNEQFF. The V gene is TRBV7-9, the J gene TRBJ2-1; D not certain. The CDR3 length is 13 residues. Germline assignment: CDR1 SEHNR and CDR2 FQNEAQ (reference sequence). Trimming removed 1 base at V and 6 bases at J, with 7 bases between.

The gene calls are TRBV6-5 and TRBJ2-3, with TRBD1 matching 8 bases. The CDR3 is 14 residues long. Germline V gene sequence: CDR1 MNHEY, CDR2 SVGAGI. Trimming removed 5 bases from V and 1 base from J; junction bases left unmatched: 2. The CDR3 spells CASSRQGRTDTQYF. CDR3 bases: TGTGCCAGCAGTAGACAGGGGCGCACAGATACGCAGTATTTT.

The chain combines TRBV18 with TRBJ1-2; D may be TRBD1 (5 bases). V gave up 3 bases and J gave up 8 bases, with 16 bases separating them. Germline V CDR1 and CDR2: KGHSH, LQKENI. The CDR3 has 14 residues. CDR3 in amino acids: CASSPTTGDRGYTF. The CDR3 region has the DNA TGTGCCAGCTCACCGACGACGGGGGATAGAGGCTACACCTTC. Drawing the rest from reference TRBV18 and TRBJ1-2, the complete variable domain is NAGVMQNPRHLVRRRGQEARLRCSPMKGHSHVYWYRQLPEEGLKFMVYLQKENIIDESGMPKERFSAEFPKEGPSILRIQQVVRGDSAAYFCASSPTTGDRGYTFGSGTRLTVV.

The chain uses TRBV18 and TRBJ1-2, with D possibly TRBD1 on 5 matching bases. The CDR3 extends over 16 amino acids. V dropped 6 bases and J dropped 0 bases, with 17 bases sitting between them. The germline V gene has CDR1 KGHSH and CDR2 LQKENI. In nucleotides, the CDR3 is TGTGCCAGCTCCCTGGGACCTACACGCTCTAACTATGGCTACACCTTC. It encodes CASSLGPTRSNYGYTF.

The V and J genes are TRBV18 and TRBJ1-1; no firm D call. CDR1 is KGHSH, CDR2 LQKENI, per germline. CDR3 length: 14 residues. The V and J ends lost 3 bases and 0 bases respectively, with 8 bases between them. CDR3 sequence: CASSPAGLNTEAFF. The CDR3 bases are TGTGCCAGCTCACCGGCCGGTTTGAACACTGAAGCTTTCTTT.

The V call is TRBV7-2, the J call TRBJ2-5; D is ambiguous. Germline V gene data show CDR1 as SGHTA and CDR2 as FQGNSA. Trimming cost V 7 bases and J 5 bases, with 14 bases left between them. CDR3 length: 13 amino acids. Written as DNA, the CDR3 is TGTGCCAGCACCAAAATGGCAAGGGAGACCCAGTACTTC. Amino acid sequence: CASTKMARETQYF.

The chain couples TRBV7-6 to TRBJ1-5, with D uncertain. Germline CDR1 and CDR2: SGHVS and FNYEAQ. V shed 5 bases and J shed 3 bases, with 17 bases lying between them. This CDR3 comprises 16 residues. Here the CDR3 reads CASSPLGGVSNQPQHF. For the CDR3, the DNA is TGTGCCAGCAGCCCCCTGGGTGGAGTTTCCAATCAGCCCCAGCATTTT.

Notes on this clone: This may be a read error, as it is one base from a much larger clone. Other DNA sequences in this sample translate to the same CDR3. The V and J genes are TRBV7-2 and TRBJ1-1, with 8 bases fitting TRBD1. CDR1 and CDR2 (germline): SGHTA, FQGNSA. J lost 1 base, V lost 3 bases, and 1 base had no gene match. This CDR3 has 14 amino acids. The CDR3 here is CASSFDRGNTEAFF. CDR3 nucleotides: TGTGCCAGCAGCTTCGACAGGGGGAACACTGAAGCTTTCTTT.

CDR3 sequence: CASSLRGLAGTEQFF. In nucleotides, the CDR3 is TGTGCCAGCAGCTTACGGGGACTAGCGGGAACTGAGCAGTTCTTC. This rearrangement joins TRBV7-3 to TRBJ2-1; 13 bases match TRBD2. CDR1 and CDR2 from the germline V gene are SGHTA and FQGTGA. The CDR3 totals 15 residues. V lost 2 bases to trimming and J lost 9 bases; unmatched junction nucleotides: 4.

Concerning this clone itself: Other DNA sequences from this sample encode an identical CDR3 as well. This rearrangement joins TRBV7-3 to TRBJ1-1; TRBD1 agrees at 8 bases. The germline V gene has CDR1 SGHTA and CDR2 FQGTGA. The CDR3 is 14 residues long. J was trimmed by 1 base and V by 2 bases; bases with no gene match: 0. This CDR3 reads CASSLGQGNTEAFF. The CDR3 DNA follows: TGTGCCAGCAGCTTAGGACAGGGGAACACTGAAGCTTTCTTT.

CDR3 region: CASSRRGGSNQPQHF. The CDR3, as DNA: TGTGCCAGCTCACGTCGGGGGGGTAGCAATCAGCCCCAGCATTTT. The chain combines TRBV18 with TRBJ1-5; tentative D call: TRBD1 (5 bases). Per the germline V gene, CDR1 is KGHSH and CDR2 is LQKENI. Trimming cost V 4 bases and J 0 bases, with 10 bases left between them. CDR3 length: 15 residues.

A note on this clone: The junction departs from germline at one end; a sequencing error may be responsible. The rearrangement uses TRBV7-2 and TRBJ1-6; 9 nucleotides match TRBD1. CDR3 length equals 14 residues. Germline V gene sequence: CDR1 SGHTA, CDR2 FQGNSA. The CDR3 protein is CASSWGQGWSPLHF. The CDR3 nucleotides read TGTGCCAGCAGCTGGGGACAGGGTTGGTCACCCCTCCACTTC.

CDR3 residues: CASSLSSGRINNEQFF. The CDR3, as DNA: TGTGCCAGCAGCTTAAGTAGCGGGAGAATCAACAATGAGCAGTTCTTC. The chain couples TRBV7-9 to TRBJ2-1, with TRBD2 identical over 9 bases. CDR3 length: 16 residues. The germline gives CDR1 SEHNR, CDR2 FQNEAQ (reference sequence). The trim removed 2 bases at V and 5 bases at J, leaving 7 bases unmatched.

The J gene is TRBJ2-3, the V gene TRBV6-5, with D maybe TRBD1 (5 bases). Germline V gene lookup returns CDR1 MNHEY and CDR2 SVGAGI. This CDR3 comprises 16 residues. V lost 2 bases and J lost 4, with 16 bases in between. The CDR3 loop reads CASSYLRTSWADTQYF. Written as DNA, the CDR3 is TGTGCCAGCAGTTACCTAAGGACAAGTTGGGCAGATACGCAGTATTTT.

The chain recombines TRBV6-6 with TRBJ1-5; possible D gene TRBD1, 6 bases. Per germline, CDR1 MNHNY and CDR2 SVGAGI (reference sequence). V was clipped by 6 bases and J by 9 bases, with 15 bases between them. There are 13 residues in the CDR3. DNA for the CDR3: TGTGCCAGCAGGGTACACAGGGAGGTGCCCCAGCATTTT. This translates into CASRVHREVPQHF.

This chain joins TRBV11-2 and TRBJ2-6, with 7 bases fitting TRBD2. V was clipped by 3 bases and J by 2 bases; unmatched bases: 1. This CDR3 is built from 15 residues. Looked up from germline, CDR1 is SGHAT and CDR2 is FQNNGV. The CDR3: CASSFGGAGANVLTF. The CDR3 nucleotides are TGTGCCAGCAGCTTTGGGGGGGCTGGGGCCAACGTCCTGACTTTC.

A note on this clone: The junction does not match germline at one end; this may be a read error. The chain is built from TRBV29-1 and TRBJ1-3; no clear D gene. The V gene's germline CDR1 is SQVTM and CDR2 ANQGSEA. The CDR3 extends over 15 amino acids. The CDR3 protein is CSVEVVSLSGNTIYF. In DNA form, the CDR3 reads TGCAGCGTCGAAGTAGTAAGCCTCTCTGGAAACACCATATATTTT.

The CDR3 here is CASSVGRGGLKEKLFF. In DNA form, the CDR3 reads TGCGCCAGCAGCGTAGGGAGGGGAGGATTGAAGGAAAAACTGTTTTTT. This chain joins TRBV5-1 and TRBJ1-4; possibly TRBD1 for D (5 bases). Trimming cost V 4 bases and J 8 bases, with 21 bases left between them. The germline CDR1 and CDR2 sequences are SGHRS and YFSETQ. This CDR3 comprises 16 residues.

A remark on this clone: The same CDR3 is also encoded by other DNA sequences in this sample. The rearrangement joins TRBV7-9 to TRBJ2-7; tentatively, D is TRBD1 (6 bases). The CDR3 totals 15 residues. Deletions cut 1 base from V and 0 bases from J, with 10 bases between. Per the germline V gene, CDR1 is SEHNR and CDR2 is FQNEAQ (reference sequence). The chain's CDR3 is CASSLVTGFSYEQYF. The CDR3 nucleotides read TGTGCCAGCAGCTTAGTGACAGGCTTCTCCTACGAGCAGTACTTC.

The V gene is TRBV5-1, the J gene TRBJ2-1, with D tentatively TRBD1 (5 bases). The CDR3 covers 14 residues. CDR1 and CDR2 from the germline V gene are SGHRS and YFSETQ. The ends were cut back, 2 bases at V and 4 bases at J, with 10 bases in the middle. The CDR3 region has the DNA TGCGCCAGCAGCTTTGACCAGGGTTACAATGAGCAGTTCTTC. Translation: CASSFDQGYNEQFF.

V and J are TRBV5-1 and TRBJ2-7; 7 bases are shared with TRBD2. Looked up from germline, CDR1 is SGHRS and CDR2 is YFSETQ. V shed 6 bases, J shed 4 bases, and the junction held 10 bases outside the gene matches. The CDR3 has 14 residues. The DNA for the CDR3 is TGCGCCAGCAAAGAGGTTAGCGGGCCTTACGAGCAGTACTTC. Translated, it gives CASKEVSGPYEQYF.

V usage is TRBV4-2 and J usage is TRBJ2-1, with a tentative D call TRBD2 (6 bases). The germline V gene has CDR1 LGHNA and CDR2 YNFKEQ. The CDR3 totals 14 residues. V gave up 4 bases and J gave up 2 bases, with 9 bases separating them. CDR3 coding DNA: TGTGCCAGCAGCCCCCGGGGGACCTACAATGAGCAGTTCTTC. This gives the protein CASSPRGTYNEQFF.